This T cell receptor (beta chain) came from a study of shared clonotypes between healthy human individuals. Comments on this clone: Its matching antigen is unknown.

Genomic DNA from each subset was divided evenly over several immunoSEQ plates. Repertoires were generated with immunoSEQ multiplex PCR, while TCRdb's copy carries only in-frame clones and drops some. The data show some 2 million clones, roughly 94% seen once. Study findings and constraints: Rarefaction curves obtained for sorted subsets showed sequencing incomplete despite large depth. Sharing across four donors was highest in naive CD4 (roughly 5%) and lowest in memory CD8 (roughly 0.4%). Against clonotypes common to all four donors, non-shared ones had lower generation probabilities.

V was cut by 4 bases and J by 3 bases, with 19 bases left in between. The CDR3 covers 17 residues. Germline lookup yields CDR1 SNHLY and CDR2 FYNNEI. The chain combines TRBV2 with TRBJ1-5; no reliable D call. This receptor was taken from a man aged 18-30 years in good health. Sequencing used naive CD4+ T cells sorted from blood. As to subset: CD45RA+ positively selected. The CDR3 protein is CASSGDTPGASNQPQHF. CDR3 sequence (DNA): TGTGCCAGCAGTGGAGACACACCCGGTGCCTCCAATCAGCCCCAGCATTTT.